The rows below give T cell receptor beta chains drawn from one sample of a study of T cell changes during pregnancy in multiple sclerosis. Data came from immunoSEQ multiplex PCR; TCRdb stores just in-frame clones and leaves some out. Of around 100,000 clones listed, 92% were seen once; the top ten hold 1.9%. The specimen comprised peripheral blood, sampled after pregnancy. The origin of the receptors is a female donor with multiple sclerosis, enrolled in a pregnancy study. CDR3s include the opening cysteine and the closing phenylalanine or tryptophan. The order of the fields is D gene, J gene, clone size, V gene, CDR3 DNA, CDR3 protein. The D gene is left open where the match is weak. The size of a clone is reported for some rows only, either as once, few or many, or as a class for expanded clones.

TRBD1	TRBJ1-2	-	TRBV4-3	TGCGCCAGCAGCCAACCGGGACAGGGAAACTATGGCTACACCTTC	CASSQPGQGNYGYTF
TRBD1	TRBJ1-6	-	TRBV30	TGTGCCTGGAGTAACCCAGACAGGGTCAATAATTCACCCCTCCACTTT	CAWSNPDRVNNSPLHF
-	TRBJ2-7	-	TRBV7-2	TGTGCCAGCAGCCGCGACTACGAGCAGTACTTC	CASSRDYEQYF
-	TRBJ2-2	-	TRBV5-4	TGTGCCAGCAGCGAGGGGGTCACCGGGGAGCTGTTTTTT	CASSEGVTGELFF
-	TRBJ1-6	-	TRBV5-6	TGTGCCAGCAGCTTGCCAGGGAATAATTCACCCCTCCACTTT	CASSLPGNNSPLHF
TRBD1	TRBJ1-1	-	TRBV7-8	TGTGCCAGCAGCTCAGATAGAGACAGGGTCACTGAAGCTTTCTTT	CASSSDRDRVTEAFF
-	TRBJ2-3	-	TRBV4-1	TGCGCCAGCAGCCAAGAAATTTCCAGGGACACAGATACGCAGTATTTT	CASSQEISRDTDTQYF
-	TRBJ1-4	-	TRBV28	TGTGCCATCGGGGACACTGTGAATGAAAAACTGTTTTTT	CAIGDTVNEKLFF
TRBD2	TRBJ2-3	-	TRBV6-4	TGTGCCAGCAGTGAGGCGGGAGGTACAGATACGCAGTATTTT	CASSEAGGTDTQYF
-	TRBJ2-1	-	TRBV10-3	TGTGCCATCAGGCCGACAGGCAGCGGTTCACCCGGTTACAATGAGCAGTTCTTC	CAIRPTGSGSPGYNEQFF
-	TRBJ1-6	-	TRBV9	TGTGCCAGCAGCCCGGACAGATTAAGGGCTCCCCACTCACCCCTCCACTTT	CASSPDRLRAPHSPLHF
TRBD1	TRBJ1-2	-	TRBV6-1	TGTGCCAGTGACCAGGGGGCGGGTGGCTACACCTTC	CASDQGAGGYTF
-	TRBJ1-1	-	TRBV18	TGTGCCAGCTCCCCGGACATGAACACTGAAGCTTTCTTT	CASSPDMNTEAFF
-	TRBJ2-7	-	TRBV5-6	TGTGCCAGCAGCTGGAGGTACTCCGAGCAGTACTTC	CASSWRYSEQYF
-	TRBJ2-7	-	TRBV9	TGTGCCAGCAGCCCGGGGAGGCGGGCGGCGGATCGGGACGAGCAGTACTTC	CASSPGRRAADRDEQYF
-	TRBJ2-3	-	TRBV5-4	TGTGCCAGCAGGAAGCTCGGGGGCGGGGGACATTCGGCAGATACGCAGTATTTT	CASRKLGGGGHSADTQYF
-	TRBJ2-7	few	TRBV7-2	TGTGCCAGCAGCTTAACCCCGACAGGCTACTACGAGCAGTACTTC	CASSLTPTGYYEQYF
-	TRBJ1-4	once	TRBV2	TGTGCCAGCCACAGGGAACCTAATGAAAAACTGTTTTTT	CASHREPNEKLFF
-	TRBJ1-3	-	TRBV30	TGTGCCTGGAAAGGGGCGCTAGCTGGAAACACCATATATTTT	CAWKGALAGNTIYF
TRBD1	TRBJ1-2	-	TRBV4-1	TGCGCCAGCAGCCTTCAGCTCGACAGGGCCCCCTATGGCTACACCTTC	CASSLQLDRAPYGYTF
TRBD2	TRBJ2-7	-	TRBV10-3	TGTGCCATCAGTGAGTCGCTAGCGGGGTCCCTATCCTACGAGCAGTACTTC	CAISESLAGSLSYEQYF
-	TRBJ1-1	-	TRBV29-1	TGCAGCGTTGATCGTACAGGCCAGAACACTGAAGCTTTCTTT	CSVDRTGQNTEAFF
-	TRBJ2-6	-	TRBV14	TGTGCCAGCAGCCTTCGGACTACTGGGGCCAACGTCCTGACTTTC	CASSLRTTGANVLTF
TRBD1	TRBJ1-3	-	TRBV9	TGTGCCAGCAGCGTAGGGACAGGGGGAGCGGGAAACACCATATATTTT	CASSVGTGGAGNTIYF
-	TRBJ2-1	-	TRBV10-3	TGTGCCATCAGTGATGGGCGTACCAATGAGCAGTTCTTC	CAISDGRTNEQFF
-	TRBJ1-2	once	TRBV30	TGTGCCTGGAGTTATCACTCTGGCTACACCTTC	CAWSYHSGYTF
-	TRBJ2-7	-	TRBV4-2	TGTGCCAGCAGCTACAGGCAGGACTACGAGCAGTACTTC	CASSYRQDYEQYF
-	TRBJ1-2	-	TRBV6-6	TGTGCCAGCAGAAGCCCTTTGGGCAGGGGTAACTATGGCTACACCTTC	CASRSPLGRGNYGYTF
-	TRBJ2-5	once	TRBV7-3	TGTGCCAGCAGCCCCTCTATGCAAGAGACCCAGTACTTC	CASSPSMQETQYF
-	TRBJ1-6	-	TRBV19	TGTGCCAGTAGTCCGACAGAGAATTCACCCCTCCACTTT	CASSPTENSPLHF
-	TRBJ1-1	few	TRBV10-3	TGTGCCATCAGTAAAGTAGATGGGAGCACTGAAGCTTTCTTT	CAISKVDGSTEAFF
-	TRBJ1-5	-	TRBV27	TGTGCCAGCAGTTTATACAGAAACAATCAGCCCCAGCATTTT	CASSLYRNNQPQHF
-	TRBJ1-1	-	TRBV11-2	TGTGCCAGCAGGCCAGACAGAATTTACACTGAAGCTTTCTTT	CASRPDRIYTEAFF
-	TRBJ1-6	-	TRBV27	TGTGCCAGCAGTTATAGGGGGGGAGGGAATTTTTCACCCCTCCACTTT	CASSYRGGGNFSPLHF
TRBD1	TRBJ1-3	few	TRBV5-4	TGTGCCAGCAGCTCTCCGACAGGGGGCAATCGAAACACCATATATTTT	CASSSPTGGNRNTIYF
-	TRBJ2-7	-	TRBV5-1	TGCGCCAGCAGCTTGAACCAGGTCTACGAGCAGTACTTC	CASSLNQVYEQYF
-	TRBJ2-6	-	TRBV28	TGTGCCAGCAGTCCCCCTCGCTCTGGGGCCAACGTCCTGACTTTC	CASSPPRSGANVLTF
-	TRBJ2-2	-	TRBV10-3	TGTGCCATCAGTGGCGACTTCCCCGGGGAGCTGTTTTTT	CAISGDFPGELFF
-	TRBJ1-2	once	TRBV6-1	TGTGCCAGCAGGCGTGGGGGGGATCCACCATTGGAAACCTTC	CASRRGGDPPLETF
-	TRBJ2-5	-	TRBV5-1	TGCGCCAGCAGCTTGACAGGCGAGGAGACCCAGTACTTC	CASSLTGEETQYF
TRBD1	TRBJ1-5	-	TRBV30	TGTGCCTGGAGTGGGACAGGGAGCAATCAGCCCCAGCATTTT	CAWSGTGSNQPQHF
-	TRBJ2-1	-	TRBV5-1	TGCGCCAGCAGCTCCCGTTCGGGAATTTACAATGAGCAGTTCTTC	CASSSRSGIYNEQFF
-	TRBJ1-1	-	TRBV4-3	TGCGCCAGCAGCCATCGAGACTTCACTGAAGCTTTCTTT	CASSHRDFTEAFF
-	TRBJ2-7	-	TRBV28	TGTGCCAGCAGTATCCGCAGGGACTACGAGCAGTACTTC	CASSIRRDYEQYF
TRBD1	TRBJ2-7	-	TRBV6-5	TGTGCCAGCAGTACCCCGGGACAGAACTACGAGCAGTACTTC	CASSTPGQNYEQYF